The 25 T cell receptor beta chains in this list originate from one sample, sequenced in a study of CD4+ T cells in melanoma. This table comes from immunoSEQ multiplex PCR, and its TCRdb copy is limited to in-frame clones, with some not included. The data hold roughly 20,000 clones, with roughly four fifths observed a single time. What was sequenced was cells from a culture (not recorded whether cultured in vitro). The receptors here all came from a human donor with melanoma.

The rearrangement uses TRBV7-2 and TRBJ2-5; possibly TRBD2 for D (6 bases). Germline CDR1 SGHTA, CDR2 FQGNSA. V was cut by 7 bases and J by 5 bases, with 17 bases left in between. This CDR3 contains 14 residues. This CDR3 is CASTRMGAGETQYF. The CDR3, as DNA: TGTGCCAGCACCAGAATGGGCGCGGGGGAGACCCAGTACTTC.

The V and J genes are TRBV5-1 and TRBJ2-3, with 7 bases identical to TRBD2. The V gene end was trimmed by 4 bases and the J gene end by 0 bases; junction bases not matched to a gene: 5. CDR1 is SGHRS and CDR2 is YFSETQ in the germline V gene. The CDR3 sequence is 15 residues long. The CDR3 region is CASSHSGVSTDTQYF. The CDR3 region has the DNA TGCGCCAGCAGCCACAGCGGGGTCAGCACAGATACGCAGTATTTT.

Concerning this clone itself: The same CDR3 also results from other DNA sequences found in this sample. The rearrangement links TRBV28 to TRBJ1-2; D unresolved. Germline CDR1 MDHEN, CDR2 SYDVKM. CDR3 size: 12 residues. Trimming took 5 bases from V and 4 from J, leaving 8 bases between them. The CDR3 nucleotides read TGTGCCAGCAGTCTCCGTCTCTATGGCTACACCTTC. Its protein is CASSLRLYGYTF.

The chain has TRBV5-4 and TRBJ2-3; TRBD1 agrees at 8 bases. Looked up from germline, CDR1 is SGHNT and CDR2 is YYREEE (reference sequence). Trimming at V came to 5 bases and at J to 2 bases, leaving 4 bases not matched to a gene. The CDR3 sequence is 14 residues long. The CDR3 region has the DNA TGTGCCAGCAGGAGACAGGGGAACACAGATACGCAGTATTTT. This encodes CASRRQGNTDTQYF.

As to this clone: In the same sample, other DNA sequences code for this CDR3. This chain connects TRBV6-5 to TRBJ1-2, with TRBD1 matching over 7 bases. Trimming cost V 6 bases and J 4 bases; bases outside gene matches: 2. The germline V gene encodes CDR1 MNHEY and CDR2 SVGAGI. The CDR3 totals 12 residues. The CDR3 nucleotides are TGTGCCAGCAGCCGACAGGGCTATGGCTACACCTTC. This encodes CASSRQGYGYTF.

The chain is built from TRBV27 and TRBJ2-5; the match to TRBD1 covers 8 bases. The CDR3 extends over 14 amino acids. Trimming removed 5 bases from V and 2 bases from J; junction bases left unmatched: 4. Per germline, CDR1 MNHEY and CDR2 SMNVEV (reference sequence). CDR3 nucleotides: TGTGCCAGCAGTCTACAGGGGGTTCAAGAGACCCAGTACTTC. Protein product: CASSLQGVQETQYF.

The chain couples TRBV6-5 to TRBJ2-3, with D hard to call. V was trimmed by 4 bases and J by 1 base, leaving 9 bases between them. There are 14 residues in the CDR3. CDR1 is MNHEY and CDR2 is SVGAGI in the germline V gene. CDR3 loop: CASSSTYRTDTQYF. Written as DNA, the CDR3 is TGTGCCAGCAGTTCCACATACCGCACAGATACGCAGTATTTT.

This clone has just one count. This chain joins TRBV10-1 and TRBJ2-3, with 7 bases aligning to TRBD1. The germline V gene encodes CDR1 WNHNN and CDR2 SYGVQD (reference sequence). With 8 bases clipped from V and 2 bases from J, the junction kept 4 bases outside the gene matches. The CDR3 is 13 residues long. This chain's CDR3 is CASGDRPTDTQYF. CDR3 sequence (DNA): TGCGCCAGCGGGGACAGACCCACAGATACGCAGTATTTT.

The V gene is TRBV7-9, the J gene TRBJ2-1, with 9 bases matching TRBD1. Trimming removed 5 bases from V and 3 bases from J; junction bases left unmatched: 5. The germline V gene encodes CDR1 SEHNR and CDR2 FQNEAQ (reference sequence). The CDR3 spans 15 residues. This CDR3 reads CASSDRQGVYNEQFF. The CDR3 nucleotides are TGTGCCAGCAGCGATCGACAGGGGGTCTACAATGAGCAGTTCTTC. Using reference TRBV7-9 and TRBJ2-1 for the parts outside the CDR3, the full variable domain is DTGVSQNPRHKITKRGQNVTFRCDPISEHNRLYWYRQTLGQGPEFLTYFQNEAQLEKSRLLSDRFSAERPKGSFSTLEIQRTEQGDSAMYLCASSDRQGVYNEQFFGPGTRLTVL.

The chain employs TRBV5-8 and TRBJ1-2, with TRBD1 matching over 7 bases. The CDR3 totals 17 residues. J gave up 4 bases and V 2 bases, and 14 bases lay outside the gene matches. The germline gives CDR1 SGHTS, CDR2 YDEGEE. CDR3 region: CASSFSLGQQKLYGYTF. The CDR3 DNA reads TGTGCCAGCAGCTTTTCTTTGGGACAGCAAAAGCTCTATGGCTACACCTTC.

The chain uses TRBV21-1 and TRBJ1-1; the D call in the table, TRBD1, was not verified against the DNA. TRBV21-1 is a pseudogene. The CDR3 is made up of 19 amino acids. The CDR3 loop is CASSHTRAPPGLVPTEAFF. The CDR3 coding sequence is TGTGCCAGCAGCCATACCCGCGCCCCCCCAGGGTTGGTGCCCACTGAAGCTTTCTTT.

This clone was seen only once. The chain uses TRBV6-1 and TRBJ2-3, with 9 bases matching TRBD2. The V segment lost 4 bases and the J segment 0 bases; nucleotides outside the gene matches: 14. CDR3 size: 19 residues. CDR1 is MNHNS and CDR2 is SASEGT in the germline V gene. The CDR3 loop reads CASSGSQTSGLPSTDTQYF. The CDR3 bases are TGTGCCAGCAGTGGGTCCCAGACTAGCGGTTTGCCTAGCACAGATACGCAGTATTTT.

In DNA form, the CDR3 reads TGTGCCAGCAGTTACGGGGGGCCAGAGTACAATGAGCAGTTCTTC. Encoded protein: CASSYGGPEYNEQFF. V usage is TRBV6-6 and J usage is TRBJ2-1, with D perhaps assigned TRBD1 or TRBD2 (6 bases each). Germline V CDR1 and CDR2: MNHNY, SVGAGI (reference sequence). Trimming removed 2 bases at V and 4 bases at J, with 12 bases between. There are 15 residues in the CDR3.

This chain uses TRBV19 with TRBJ2-2; D gene ambiguous. The CDR3 extends over 14 amino acids. Germline V gene lookup returns CDR1 LNHDA and CDR2 SQIVND (reference sequence). V was trimmed by 4 bases and J by 2 bases, leaving 8 bases between them. Here the CDR3 reads CASSTMRNTGELFF. CDR3 DNA: TGTGCCAGTAGTACCATGCGTAACACCGGGGAGCTGTTTTTT. Full variable domain (remainder filled in from reference TRBV19 and TRBJ2-2): DGGITQSPKYLFRKEGQNVTLSCEQNLNHDAMYWYRQDPGQGLRLIYYSQIVNDFQKGDIAEGYSVSREKKESFPLTVTSAQKNPTAFYLCASSTMRNTGELFFGEGSRLTVL.

The CDR3 region is CATGGGTSGVLATQYF. Here the CDR3 DNA reads TGTGCCACGGGCGGTGGGACTAGCGGGGTTTTGGCGACCCAGTACTTC. The chain links TRBV7-6 to TRBJ2-5; 13 bases are shared with TRBD2. This CDR3 spans 16 amino acids. Looked up from germline, CDR1 is SGHVS and CDR2 is FNYEAQ. Losses at the gene ends were 10 bases for V and 7 bases for J; bases not matched to a gene: 15.

The CDR3: CASSLVIAEAFF. CDR3 nucleotides: TGTGCCAGCAGCTTAGTCATAGCTGAAGCTTTCTTT. The chain couples TRBV7-8 to TRBJ1-1; D remains ambiguous. The V end lost 1 base, the J end lost 6 bases, and 6 bases lay between the germline ends. This CDR3 is built from 12 residues. Germline CDR1 is SGHVS and CDR2 is FQNEAQ.

The table lists this clone with a count of one. The genes are TRBV27 and TRBJ1-2; TRBD1 aligns across 9 bases. V shed 6 bases, J shed 8 bases, and the junction held 10 bases outside the gene matches. CDR1 and CDR2 from the germline V gene are MNHEY and SMNVEV (reference sequence). The CDR3 extends over 14 amino acids. CDR3 sequence: CASSIFPGQGGYTF. The DNA for the CDR3 is TGTGCCAGCAGCATCTTTCCGGGACAGGGCGGCTACACCTTC.

The genes are TRBV6-1 and TRBJ2-7, with D possibly being TRBD2 (6 bases). The germline gives CDR1 MNHNS, CDR2 SASEGT. CDR3 length equals 15 residues. V was cut by 0 bases and J by 2 bases, with 11 bases left in between. This chain's CDR3 is CASSEASGRAYEQYF. The CDR3 DNA is TGTGCCAGCAGTGAAGCATCCGGGAGAGCCTACGAGCAGTACTTC.

CDR3 in DNA: TGTGCCAGCAGTTTAGGGGGGAGGACTGGCTACACCTTC. Translation gives CASSLGGRTGYTF. The chain couples TRBV27 to TRBJ1-2; tentatively, D is TRBD1 (5 bases). Trimming removed 2 bases at V and 7 bases at J, with 11 bases between. From germline, CDR1 is MNHEY and CDR2 SMNVEV (reference sequence). The CDR3 runs 13 residues.

The chain links TRBV5-5 to TRBJ2-5, with TRBD2 matching 13 bases. This CDR3 contains 15 residues. V shed 5 bases, J shed 7 bases, and the junction held 8 bases outside the gene matches. Germline-derived CDR1 and CDR2 are SGHKS and YYEKEE (reference sequence). The CDR3 bases are TGTGCCAGCAGAGGACTAGCGGGGGCCGGGGGGACCCAGTACTTC. It codes for CASRGLAGAGGTQYF.

The rearrangement links TRBV5-4 to TRBJ1-3, with TRBD1 matching over 7 bases. Germline loops: CDR1 SGHNT, CDR2 YYREEE (reference sequence). The V and J ends lost 2 bases and 4 bases, in that order; junction bases with no gene match: 3. CDR3 length: 14 amino acids. The CDR3, as DNA: TGTGCCAGCAGCTTTGACAGGGTCGGAAACACCATATATTTT. This encodes CASSFDRVGNTIYF. The variable domain in full, with the rest retrieved from reference TRBV5-4 and TRBJ1-3, is ETGVTQSPTHLIKTRGQQVTLRCSSQSGHNTVSWYQQALGQGPQFIFQYYREEENGRGNFPPRFSGLQFPNYSSELNVNALELDDSALYLCASSFDRVGNTIYFGEGSWLTVV.

This clone showed up just once. The rearrangement links TRBV18 to TRBJ2-3; 11 bases align to TRBD1. Germline loops: CDR1 KGHSH, CDR2 LQKENI. CDR3 length equals 16 residues. J was trimmed by 5 bases and V by 2 bases; bases with no gene match: 6. The CDR3, as DNA: TGTGCCAGCTCACCATTCCGGGACAGGGGGGGAGATACGCAGTATTTT. Protein product: CASSPFRDRGGDTQYF.

The chain links TRBV6-1 to TRBJ2-6, with D possibly being TRBD1 (6 bases). The V end lost 6 bases, the J end lost 5 bases, and 11 bases lay between the germline ends. Germline V gives CDR1 MNHNS, CDR2 SASEGT. The CDR3 extends over 14 amino acids. CDR3 loop: CASSLRDRANVLTF. The CDR3 DNA sequence: TGTGCCAGCAGCCTAAGGGACAGGGCCAACGTCCTGACTTTC.

This chain links TRBV19 with TRBJ2-1; tentatively, D is TRBD2 (6 bases). This CDR3 is 14 amino acids long. The germline V gene encodes CDR1 LNHDA and CDR2 SQIVND (reference sequence). Deletions cut 4 bases from V and 9 bases from J, with 16 bases between. CDR3 bases: TGTGCCAGTAGTAATGGGGCCGGGGGAGGTGAGCAGTTCTTC. This encodes CASSNGAGGGEQFF.

V and J are TRBV5-1 and TRBJ1-6; unclear D gene. This CDR3 contains 14 residues. Trimming removed 0 bases at V and 4 bases at J, with 5 bases between. Germline lookup yields CDR1 SGHRS and CDR2 YFSETQ. As DNA, the CDR3 is TGCGCCAGCAGCTTGGACAGTTATAATTCACCCCTCCACTTT. It translates to CASSLDSYNSPLHF. The full variable domain, completed using reference TRBV5-1 and TRBJ1-6, is KAGVTQTPRYLIKTRGQQVTLSCSPISGHRSVSWYQQTPGQGLQFLFEYFSETQRNKGNFPGRFSGRQFSNSRSEMNVSTLELGDSALYLCASSLDSYNSPLHFGNGTRLTVT.